This T cell receptor (beta chain) comes out of a study of beta chain features in type 1 diabetes. Study background: No patient-donor differences in age, gender, total cells or subset yield. Some 110,000,000 sorted cells were examined across all samples.

Study results and caveats: Among all four CD4+ subsets, Type 1 diabetes patients had TCRB CDR3s that were moderately but significantly shorter.

Of the isolated RNA, all was reverse transcribed, and so the sequenced material was expressed TCRB transcripts. Using immunoSEQ multiplex PCR, the repertoire was profiled, and TCRdb retains in-frame clones only, with some absent. This table holds about 470,000 clones, 25% to 35% found once. Each of the CD4+ naive, central memory, regulatory and stem cell-like memory populations was sorted via CD45RO/CCR7/CD25/CD127/CD95/CD27. This clone appeared a few times. Its specificity is unknown. In germline, CDR1 is MNHEY, CDR2 SVGAGI. There are 14 residues in the CDR3. V shed 10 bases and J 5 bases; nucleotides not matched to a gene: 11.

The sequenced sample consisted of naive CD4+ T cells from blood. This clonotype was obtained from a man aged 18 to 29 in good health. The rearrangement links TRBV6-5 to TRBJ2-3, with TRBD1 matching 8 bases. The CDR3 is CATSRTGRGDTQYF. The CDR3 coding sequence is TGTGCCACCTCCCGGACAGGGAGAGGAGATACGCAGTATTTT.